Sequencing of this TCR beta chain was carried out in a study of tumor-infiltrating lymphocytes in localized non-small cell lung cancer. Study conclusions and caveats: No link was found between tumor T-cell fraction and recurrence-free survival.

Profiled with immunoSEQ multiplex PCR; TCRdb holds only in-frame clones, not every one. The sample has tens of thousands of clones, 70% to 90% seen once. As concerns this clone: The antigen is undetermined.

Per germline, CDR1 LNHDA and CDR2 SQIVND (reference sequence). The CDR3 runs 14 residues. Deletions cut 7 bases from V and 9 bases from J, with 21 bases between. The gene calls are TRBV19 and TRBJ1-1; D is perhaps TRBD1 (6 bases). Sequenced material: lung tumor tissue. The receptor was isolated from a human donor with non-small cell lung cancer. CDR3: CASNQQGALPKAFF. CDR3 sequence (DNA): TGTGCCAGTAATCAACAGGGCGCGCTACCTAAAGCTTTCTTT.